The text below deals with one TCR beta chain. Antigen: not known. Per germline, CDR1 SQVTM and CDR2 ANQGSEA. J lost 2 bases, V lost 7 bases, and 9 bases had no gene match. This CDR3 has 14 residues. The source of the sample is a study of OX40 agonist ivuxolimab in advanced cancers. About the research overall: The patients received ivuxolimab by intravenous route every 2 weeks at 0.01 to 10 mg/kg.

Clones were sequenced by immunoSEQ multiplex PCR, and TCRdb holds only the in-frame ones, with some missing. Of over 30,000 clones listed, approximately 80% are singletons. Study conclusions and caveats: Low normalized T-cell clonal expansion was additionally recorded for some nonresponders.

The chain recombines TRBV29-1 with TRBJ1-2, with 8 nucleotides matching TRBD1. The receptor was isolated from an adult with an advanced solid tumor such as melanoma, head and neck, liver or kidney cancer. The material sequenced was CD4+ or CD8+ T cells sorted from blood, taken in a trial of the OX40 agonist ivuxolimab. CDR3 protein: CSALDRGENYGYTF. The CDR3 bases are TGCAGCGCCCTAGACAGGGGAGAGAACTATGGCTACACCTTC.